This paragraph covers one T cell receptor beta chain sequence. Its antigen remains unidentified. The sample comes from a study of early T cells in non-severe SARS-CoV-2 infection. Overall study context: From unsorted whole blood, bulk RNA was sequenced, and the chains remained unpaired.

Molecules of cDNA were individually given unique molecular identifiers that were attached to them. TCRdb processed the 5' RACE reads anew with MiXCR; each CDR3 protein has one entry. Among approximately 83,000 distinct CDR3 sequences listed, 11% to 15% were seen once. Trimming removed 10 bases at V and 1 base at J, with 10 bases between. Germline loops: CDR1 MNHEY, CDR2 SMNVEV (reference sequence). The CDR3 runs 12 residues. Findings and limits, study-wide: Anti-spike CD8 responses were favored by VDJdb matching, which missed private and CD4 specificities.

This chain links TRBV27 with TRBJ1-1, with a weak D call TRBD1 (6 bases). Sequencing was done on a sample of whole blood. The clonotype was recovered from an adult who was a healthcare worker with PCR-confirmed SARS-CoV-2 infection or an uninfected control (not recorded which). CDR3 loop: CAIRGQNTEAFF. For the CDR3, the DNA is TGTGCCATACGGGGACAGAACACTGAAGCTTTCTTT.